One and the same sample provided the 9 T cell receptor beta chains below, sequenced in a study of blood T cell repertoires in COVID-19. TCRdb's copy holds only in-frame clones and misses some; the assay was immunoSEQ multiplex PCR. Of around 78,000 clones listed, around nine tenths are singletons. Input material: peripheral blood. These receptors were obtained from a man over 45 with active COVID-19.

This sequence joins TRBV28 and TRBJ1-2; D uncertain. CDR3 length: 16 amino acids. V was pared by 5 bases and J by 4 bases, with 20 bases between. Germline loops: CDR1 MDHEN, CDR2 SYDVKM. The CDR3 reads CASSPHLILGPYGYTF. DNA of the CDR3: TGTGCCAGCAGTCCCCATCTCATCCTGGGCCCCTATGGCTACACCTTC.

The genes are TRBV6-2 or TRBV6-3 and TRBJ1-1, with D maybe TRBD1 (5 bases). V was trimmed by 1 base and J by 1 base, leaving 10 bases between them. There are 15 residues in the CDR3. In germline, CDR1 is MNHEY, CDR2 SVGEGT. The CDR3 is CASSYYGAANTEAFF. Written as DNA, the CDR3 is TGTGCCAGCAGTTACTATGGGGCAGCGAACACTGAAGCTTTCTTT.

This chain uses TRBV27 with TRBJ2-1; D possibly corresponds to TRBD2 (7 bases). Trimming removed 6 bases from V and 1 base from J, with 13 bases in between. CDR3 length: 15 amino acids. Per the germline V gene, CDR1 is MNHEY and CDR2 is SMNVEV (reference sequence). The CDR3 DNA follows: TGTGCCAGCAGAGGGGGGGCCTTATCCTACAATGAGCAGTTCTTC. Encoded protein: CASRGGALSYNEQFF.

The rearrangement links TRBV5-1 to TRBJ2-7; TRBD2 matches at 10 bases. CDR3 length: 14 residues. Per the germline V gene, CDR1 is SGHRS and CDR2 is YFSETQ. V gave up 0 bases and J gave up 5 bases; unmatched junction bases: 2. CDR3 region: CASSLAAGGNEQYF. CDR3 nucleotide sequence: TGCGCCAGCAGCTTGGCAGCGGGGGGGAACGAGCAGTACTTC.

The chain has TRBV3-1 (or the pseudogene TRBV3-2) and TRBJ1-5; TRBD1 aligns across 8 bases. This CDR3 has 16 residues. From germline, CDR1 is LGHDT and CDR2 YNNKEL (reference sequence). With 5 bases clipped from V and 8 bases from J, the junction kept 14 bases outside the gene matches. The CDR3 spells CASSAETGQGAKPQHF. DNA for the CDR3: TGTGCCAGCAGCGCAGAGACGGGGCAGGGGGCTAAGCCCCAGCATTTT.

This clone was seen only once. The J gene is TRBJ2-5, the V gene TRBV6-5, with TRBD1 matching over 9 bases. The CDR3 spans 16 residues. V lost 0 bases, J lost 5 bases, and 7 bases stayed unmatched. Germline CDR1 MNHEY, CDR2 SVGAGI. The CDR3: CASSYSTGGVRETQYF. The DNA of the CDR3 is TGTGCCAGCAGTTACTCAACAGGGGGCGTCAGGGAGACCCAGTACTTC.

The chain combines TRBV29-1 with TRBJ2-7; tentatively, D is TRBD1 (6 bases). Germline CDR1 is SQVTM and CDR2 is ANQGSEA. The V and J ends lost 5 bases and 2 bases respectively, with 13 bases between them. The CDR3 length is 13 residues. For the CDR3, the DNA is TGCAGCGTTCGAGCAGGGGAGCCCTACGAGCAGTACTTC. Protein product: CSVRAGEPYEQYF.

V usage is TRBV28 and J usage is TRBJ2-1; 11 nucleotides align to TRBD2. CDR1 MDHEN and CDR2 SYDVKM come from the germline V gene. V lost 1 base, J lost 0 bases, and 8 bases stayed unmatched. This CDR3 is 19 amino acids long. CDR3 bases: TGTGCCAGCAGTTTATCCTCTCGACTAGCGGGGCCCTCCTACAATGAGCAGTTCTTC. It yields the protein CASSLSSRLAGPSYNEQFF.

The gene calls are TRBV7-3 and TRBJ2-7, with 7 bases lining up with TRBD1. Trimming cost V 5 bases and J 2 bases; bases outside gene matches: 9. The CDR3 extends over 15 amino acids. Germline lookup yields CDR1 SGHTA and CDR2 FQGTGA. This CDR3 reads CASSQTGTATYEQYF. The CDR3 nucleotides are TGTGCCAGCAGCCAGACCGGGACAGCTACCTACGAGCAGTACTTC.